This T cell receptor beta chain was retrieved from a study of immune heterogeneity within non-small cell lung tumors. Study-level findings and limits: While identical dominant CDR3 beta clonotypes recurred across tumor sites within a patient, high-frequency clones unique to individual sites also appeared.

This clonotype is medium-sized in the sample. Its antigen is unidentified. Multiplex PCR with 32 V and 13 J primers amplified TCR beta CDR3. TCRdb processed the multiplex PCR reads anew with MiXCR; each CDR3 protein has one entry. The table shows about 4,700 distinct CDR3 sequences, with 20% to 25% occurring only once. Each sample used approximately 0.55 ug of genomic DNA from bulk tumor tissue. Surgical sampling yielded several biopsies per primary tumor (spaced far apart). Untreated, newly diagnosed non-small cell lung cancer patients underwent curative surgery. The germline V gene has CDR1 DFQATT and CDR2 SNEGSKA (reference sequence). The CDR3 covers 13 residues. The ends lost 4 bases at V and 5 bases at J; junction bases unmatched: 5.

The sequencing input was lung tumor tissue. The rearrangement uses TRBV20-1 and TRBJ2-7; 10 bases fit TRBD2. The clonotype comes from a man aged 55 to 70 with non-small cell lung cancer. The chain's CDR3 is CSAKDSGRNEQYF. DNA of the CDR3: TGCAGTGCTAAAGATAGCGGGAGGAACGAGCAGTACTTC.